Following are 9 T cell receptor beta chains from one sample sequenced in a study of human thymus T cells. Thymus specimens were resections from corrective heart surgery. Libraries were prepared by immunoSEQ multiplex PCR; TCRdb keeps only in-frame clonotypes and omits some of them. This sample has tens of thousands of clones; around 95% occur once, and the top ten carry 0.03% to 0.035%. Sequenced: thymus tissue. These receptors were collected from a girl under three years old with a congenital heart defect but otherwise immunologically healthy.

The CDR3 sequence is CASSAGSEAFF. The CDR3 nucleotides read TGTGCCAGTAGCGCAGGATCTGAAGCTTTCTTT. The genes are TRBV19 and TRBJ1-1; D ambiguous. Between the trimmed V and J ends, which lost 6 bases and 6 bases, there was a span of 8 bases. The CDR3 covers 11 residues. CDR1 is LNHDA, CDR2 SQIVND, per germline (reference sequence).

The chain carries TRBV7-8 and TRBJ2-7; D may correspond to TRBD1 or TRBD2 (6 bases each). CDR3 length: 15 amino acids. V lost 3 bases, J lost 2 bases, and 14 bases lay in between. The germline CDR1 and CDR2 sequences are SGHVS and FQNEAQ. In DNA, the CDR3 is TGTGCCAGCAGCTTTGGAACACGGGGGCCCTACGAGCAGTACTTC. As protein: CASSFGTRGPYEQYF.

V is TRBV11-2 and J is TRBJ1-2; maybe TRBD1 (5 bases). Trimming cost V 5 bases and J 7 bases, with 20 bases left between them. Germline V gene data show CDR1 as SGHAT and CDR2 as FQNNGV. The CDR3 totals 15 residues. CDR3 in amino acids: CASSLRQKRGGGYTF. The CDR3 nucleotides read TGTGCCAGCAGCCTAAGACAGAAGCGTGGCGGTGGCTACACCTTC.

As regards this clone: The DNA is omitted, as the CDR3 cannot be located on it reliably, and the CDR3 follows TCRdb's listing. The CDR3 here is CASSFGPGGNQETQYF. The chain recombines TRBV7-2 with TRBJ2-5; TRBD1, the table's D call, was not compared with the DNA. From its first to its last residue, the CDR3 has 16 amino acids. Germline loops: CDR1 SGHTA, CDR2 FQGNSA.

V usage is TRBV6-6 and J usage is TRBJ2-1, with a tentative D call TRBD1 (5 bases). CDR1 is MNHNY and CDR2 is SVGAGI in the germline V gene (reference sequence). This CDR3 is 15 amino acids long. Trimming left V 5 bases short and J 4 bases short, with 15 bases between. The CDR3 DNA follows: TGTGCCAGCAGTCCCATACCGGACAAGTACAATGAGCAGTTCTTC. Its translation is CASSPIPDKYNEQFF.

J is TRBJ1-1 and V is TRBV11-2, with 11 bases that match TRBD1. Germline CDR1 is SGHAT and CDR2 is FQNNGV. CDR3 length equals 14 residues. V trimming: 5 bases; J trimming: 3 bases; junction bases outside the gene matches: 2. The CDR3 here is CASSQDRGHTEAFF. CDR3 sequence (DNA): TGTGCCAGCAGCCAGGACAGGGGGCACACTGAAGCTTTCTTT.

The chain uses TRBV28 and TRBJ2-1; maybe TRBD1 (6 bases). CDR3 length equals 14 residues. V shed 3 bases and J shed 10 bases, with 16 bases lying between them. Germline V gene sequence: CDR1 MDHEN, CDR2 SYDVKM. CDR3: CASSFGRTVPEQFF. CDR3 coding DNA: TGTGCCAGCAGTTTCGGAAGGACAGTCCCCGAGCAGTTCTTC.

The CDR3 sequence: CASSSRTDAVEYF. CDR3 coding DNA: TGTGCCAGCAGCTCCCGGACAGACGCAGTAGAGTATTTT. The V call is TRBV7-9, the J call TRBJ2-3, with D possibly matching TRBD1 (6 bases). CDR3 length: 13 residues. CDR1 and CDR2 (germline): SEHNR, FQNEAQ (reference sequence). Trimming took 4 bases from V and 13 from J, leaving 18 bases between them.

The chain is built from TRBV27 and TRBJ2-1; D not resolved. CDR3 length equals 14 residues. The V gene lost 7 bases and the J gene lost 6 bases, with 16 bases spanning the gap. Germline V CDR1 and CDR2: MNHEY, SMNVEV (reference sequence). CDR3 nucleotides: TGTGCCAGCACTCACCTAGGGCACCCCAATGAGCAGTTCTTC. Protein sequence: CASTHLGHPNEQFF.